This T cell receptor (beta chain) was profiled in a study of beta chain features in type 1 diabetes. General observations from the study: People with Type 1 diabetes carried modestly yet significantly shorter TCRB CDR3s in all four CD4+ subsets.

Every isolated RNA sample was fully reverse transcribed, so sequencing captured expressed TCRB transcripts. The repertoire was sequenced with immunoSEQ multiplex PCR; TCRdb's copy has only in-frame clones and lacks some. Here the sample spans around 56,000 clones, under 60% being singletons. The CDR3 has 15 residues. Unmatched junction bases numbered 15, after V lost 8 bases and J lost 7 bases. Looked up from germline, CDR1 is MNHEY and CDR2 is SMNVEV (reference sequence). Remarks on this clone: What it binds is not known.

The TCR originated in a woman in her forties with type 1 diabetes. V is TRBV27 and J is TRBJ2-3, with TRBD2 matching 7 bases. Sequenced input: Tregs from blood. The CDR3 loop is CASGHAGVTFNTQYF. Written as DNA, the CDR3 is TGTGCCAGCGGACACGCGGGGGTCACCTTCAATACGCAGTATTTT.